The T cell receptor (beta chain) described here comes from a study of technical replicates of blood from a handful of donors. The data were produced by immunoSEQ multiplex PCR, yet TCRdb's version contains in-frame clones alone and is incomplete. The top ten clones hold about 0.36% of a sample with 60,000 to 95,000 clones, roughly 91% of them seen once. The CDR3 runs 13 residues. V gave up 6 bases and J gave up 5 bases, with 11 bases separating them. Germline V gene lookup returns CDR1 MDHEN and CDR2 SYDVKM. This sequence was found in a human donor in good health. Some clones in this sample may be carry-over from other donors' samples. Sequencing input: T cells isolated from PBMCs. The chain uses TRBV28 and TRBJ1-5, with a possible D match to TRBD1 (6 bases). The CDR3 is CASRRQGHQPQHF. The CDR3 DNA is TGTGCCAGCAGAAGGCAGGGGCATCAGCCCCAGCATTTT.